The 10 T cell receptor beta chains in this list originate from one sample, sequenced in a study of T cell responses to AZD1222 COVID-19 vaccine. The method was immunoSEQ multiplex PCR; TCRdb's version includes in-frame clones alone and lacks a portion of them. Of around 100,000 clones in the sample, 75% to 90% are singletons; the top ten hold 4.5% to 5%. Sequencing used peripheral blood, obtained 28 days after the second AZD1222 dose. These receptors came from an adult who received the AZD1222 COVID-19 vaccine.

J is TRBJ1-5 and V is TRBV30, with a possible D match to TRBD1 (5 bases). The length of the CDR3 is 15 residues. Germline V lookup: CDR1 GTSNPN, CDR2 SVGIG (reference sequence). The V gene lost 2 bases and the J gene lost 0 bases, with 11 bases spanning the gap. The CDR3 here is CAWSPSTVSNQPQHF. Written as DNA, the CDR3 is TGTGCCTGGAGTCCATCGACAGTTAGCAATCAGCCCCAGCATTTT.

The genes are TRBV11-2 and TRBJ1-1; possibly TRBD1 for D (5 bases). Trimming took off 1 base at V and 7 bases at J, with 10 bases between the two ends. This CDR3 spans 13 amino acids. Germline V gene data show CDR1 as SGHAT and CDR2 as FQNNGV. The CDR3 sequence: CASSLGSGVEAFF. CDR3 nucleotide sequence: TGTGCCAGCAGCTTAGGGTCGGGGGTTGAAGCTTTCTTT.

J is TRBJ2-7 and V is TRBV6-5; D possibly corresponds to TRBD1 (5 bases). This CDR3 comprises 15 residues. Germline CDR1 is MNHEY and CDR2 is SVGAGI. Trimming shortened V by 0 bases and J by 0 bases, and 9 bases separated the two germline ends. CDR3 protein: CASSYSGQSSYEQYF. DNA for the CDR3: TGTGCCAGCAGTTACTCGGGGCAGAGCTCCTACGAGCAGTACTTC.

The chain has TRBV7-2 and TRBJ1-2; the match to TRBD1 covers 8 bases. The CDR3 runs 14 residues. CDR1 is SGHTA and CDR2 is FQGNSA in the germline V gene. Trimming took 5 bases from V and 5 from J; bases not matched to a gene: 7. CDR3 coding DNA: TGTGCCAGCAGCCCAGGGGGCAGCGGGTATGGCTACACCTTC. Translating it yields CASSPGGSGYGYTF.

The chain recombines TRBV28 with TRBJ2-1; D is unresolved. CDR1 and CDR2 (germline): MDHEN, SYDVKM. V dropped 4 bases and J dropped 5 bases, with 21 bases sitting between them. CDR3 length equals 17 residues. CDR3: CASSSGPWFPRDNEQFF. CDR3 in DNA: TGTGCCAGCAGTTCCGGGCCTTGGTTTCCTCGGGACAATGAGCAGTTCTTC. Together with reference TRBV28 and TRBJ2-1, the CDR3 gives the full variable domain: DVKVTQSSRYLVKRTGEKVFLECVQDMDHENMFWYRQDPGLGLRLIYFSYDVKMKEKGDIPEGYSVSREKKERFSLILESASTNQTSMYLCASSSGPWFPRDNEQFFGPGTRLTVL.

This sequence joins TRBV19 and TRBJ2-1; 11 nucleotides line up with TRBD2. Looked up from germline, CDR1 is LNHDA and CDR2 is SQIVND (reference sequence). This CDR3 spans 18 amino acids. Trimming removed 3 bases from V and 0 bases from J; junction bases left unmatched: 7. The CDR3 sequence: CASSMLAGGLSSYNEQFF. CDR3 nucleotides: TGTGCCAGTAGTATGCTAGCGGGGGGCCTGAGCTCCTACAATGAGCAGTTCTTC.

The chain uses TRBV2 and TRBJ1-6; D unresolved. CDR1 and CDR2 (germline): SNHLY, FYNNEI. Trimming took 7 bases from V and 6 from J, leaving 19 bases between them. There are 16 residues in the CDR3. The CDR3 coding sequence is TGTGCCAGCATCTCCCGCGGTGATGCGAGTAATTCACCCCTCCACTTT. Translating it yields CASISRGDASNSPLHF.

The chain joins TRBV6-5 to TRBJ2-5, with 8 bases matching TRBD2. The CDR3 is 14 residues long. Trimming took 0 bases from V and 7 from J; bases not matched to a gene: 4. Germline V gene data show CDR1 as MNHEY and CDR2 as SVGAGI. CDR3 region: CASSYSGLEATQYF. For the CDR3, the DNA is TGTGCCAGCAGTTACTCGGGACTAGAGGCGACCCAGTACTTC.

The gene calls are TRBV28 and TRBJ1-5; D might be TRBD1 (6 bases). Germline-derived CDR1 and CDR2 are MDHEN and SYDVKM. The CDR3 length is 15 residues. Between the trimmed V and J ends, which lost 0 bases and 5 bases, there was a span of 11 bases. CDR3 amino acids: CASSLWGGNDQPQHF. The DNA of the CDR3 is TGTGCCAGCAGTTTATGGGGGGGCAACGATCAGCCCCAGCATTTT. Variable domain in full (rest from reference TRBV28 and TRBJ1-5): DVKVTQSSRYLVKRTGEKVFLECVQDMDHENMFWYRQDPGLGLRLIYFSYDVKMKEKGDIPEGYSVSREKKERFSLILESASTNQTSMYLCASSLWGGNDQPQHFGDGTRLSIL.

This chain connects TRBV19 to TRBJ2-1, with D unclear. V was pared by 3 bases and J by 5 bases, with 14 bases between. Germline values: CDR1 LNHDA, CDR2 SQIVND (reference sequence). CDR3 length equals 15 residues. CDR3 coding DNA: TGTGCCAGTAGTATTGGGGTTACCTCAGACAATGAGCAGTTCTTC. As protein: CASSIGVTSDNEQFF. Drawing the rest from reference TRBV19 and TRBJ2-1, the complete variable domain is DGGITQSPKYLFRKEGQNVTLSCEQNLNHDAMYWYRQDPGQGLRLIYYSQIVNDFQKGDIAEGYSVSREKKESFPLTVTSAQKNPTAFYLCASSIGVTSDNEQFFGPGTRLTVL.